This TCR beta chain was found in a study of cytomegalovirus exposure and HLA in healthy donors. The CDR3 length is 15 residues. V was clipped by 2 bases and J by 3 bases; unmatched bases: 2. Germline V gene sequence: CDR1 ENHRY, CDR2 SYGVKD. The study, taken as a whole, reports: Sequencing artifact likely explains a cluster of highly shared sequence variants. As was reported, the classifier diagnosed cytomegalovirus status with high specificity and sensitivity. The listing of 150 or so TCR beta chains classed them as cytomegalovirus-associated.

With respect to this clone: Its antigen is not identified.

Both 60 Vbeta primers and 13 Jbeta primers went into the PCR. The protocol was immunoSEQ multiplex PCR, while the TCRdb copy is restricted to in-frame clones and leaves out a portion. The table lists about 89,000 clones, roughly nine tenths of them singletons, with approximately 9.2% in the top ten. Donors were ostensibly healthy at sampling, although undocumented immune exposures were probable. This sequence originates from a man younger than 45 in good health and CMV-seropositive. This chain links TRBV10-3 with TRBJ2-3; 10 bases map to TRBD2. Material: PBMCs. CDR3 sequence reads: CAISETSGKTDTQYF. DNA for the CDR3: TGTGCCATCAGTGAGACTAGCGGGAAAACAGATACGCAGTATTTT.